Presented here are 9 T cell receptor beta chains from one specimen sequenced in a study of regulatory T cells in long-lasting Graves disease. Time point denoted: newly diagnosed GD, antithyroid drugs for less than 3 months. There was RNA extracted from PBMCs, and the TCR library was made from it. Construction of TCR beta libraries relied on iRepertoire HTBI primers and on Arm-PCR targeting CDR3 regions. A single record per CDR3 protein comes from TCRdb applying MiXCR to the multiplex PCR reads. The data hold approximately 350,000 distinct CDR3 sequences, with 12% observed a single time. A further study also used this sample, focusing on T cells in Graves' hyperthyroidism and ophthalmopathy.

The material sequenced was peripheral blood mononuclear cells (PBMCs), taken at new diagnosis, from a patient treated with antithyroid drugs. Receptor source: a young woman with Graves disease.

In this sample, this clonotype turned up a few times. CDR3 protein: CASSSEASPSYNEQFF. CDR3 nucleotides: TGTGCCAGCAGTTCCGAAGCAAGCCCTTCCTACAATGAGCAGTTCTTC. The chain joins TRBV28 to TRBJ2-1; D remains unclear. The CDR3 consists of 16 residues. In germline, CDR1 is MDHEN, CDR2 SYDVKM. V was clipped by 4 bases and J by 1 base, with 14 bases between them.

The chain joins TRBV6-5 to TRBJ1-5; 9 bases agree with TRBD1. V dropped 1 base and J dropped 4; count of bases not matched to a gene: 5. Germline V lookup: CDR1 MNHEY, CDR2 SVGAGI. The CDR3 covers 16 residues. CDR3 bases: TGTGCCAGCAGTTACTTAGGGACAGGGATGAATCAGCCCCAGCATTTT. Translating gives CASSYLGTGMNQPQHF.

At least ten counts were recorded for this clonotype. The CDR3 nucleotides read TGTGCCAGCAGTTACTCGAGCGTAGGGCAGTTCTTC. Its protein is CASSYSSVGQFF. This rearrangement joins TRBV6-6 to TRBJ2-1; D not certain. Germline loops: CDR1 MNHNY, CDR2 SVGAGI (reference sequence). Trimming stripped 0 bases from V and 12 bases from J, with 9 bases between. The CDR3 spans 12 residues.

This clonotype was recorded many times. The genes are TRBV7-2 and TRBJ2-7; 7 positions match TRBD1. CDR3 length equals 14 residues. Trimming at V came to 1 base and at J to 5 bases, leaving 5 bases not matched to a gene. From germline, CDR1 is SGHTA and CDR2 FQGNSA. In DNA form, the CDR3 reads TGTGCCAGCAGCTTAGAGACAGGGTGGGACGAGCAGTACGTC. It translates to CASSLETGWDEQYV.

The J gene is TRBJ1-6, the V gene TRBV20-1; the D is unclear. The CDR3 totals 19 residues. The germline V and J ends were trimmed by 4 bases and 3 bases, with 25 bases remaining between them. CDR1 and CDR2 (germline): DFQATT, SNEGSKA (reference sequence). The CDR3 bases are TGCAGTGCTATATCCCCCTGGAACTTAAAGACGAGCTATAATTCACCCCTCCACTTT. Its translation is CSAISPWNLKTSYNSPLHF.

Notes on this clonotype: This may be a read error, as it is one base from a much larger clone. The rearrangement joins TRBV29-1 to TRBJ2-2; D perhaps matches TRBD1 (5 bases). Trimming removed 4 bases at V and 4 bases at J, with 10 bases between. CDR1 is SQVTM, CDR2 ANQGSEA, per germline. The CDR3 covers 13 residues. CDR3 sequence reads: CSVGQPSTGELFF. CDR3 bases: TGCAGCGTTGGACAGCCGAGCACCGGGGAGCTGTTTTTT.

There are many counts of this clonotype. The rearrangement joins TRBV20-1 to TRBJ1-3; TRBD1 aligns across 7 bases. CDR3 length: 13 amino acids. Germline-derived CDR1 and CDR2 are DFQATT and SNEGSKA (reference sequence). V shed 6 bases, J shed 3 bases, and the junction held 5 bases outside the gene matches. CDR3: CSAEGGIGNTIYF. The CDR3 DNA reads TGCAGTGCCGAAGGGGGCATTGGAAACACCATATATTTT.

The chain carries TRBV6-9 and TRBJ2-5, with 10 bases lining up with TRBD2. Looked up from germline, CDR1 is MNHGY and CDR2 is SVAAGI. This CDR3 is 17 amino acids long. Trimming at V came to 4 bases and at J to 1 base, leaving 9 bases not matched to a gene. Here the CDR3 DNA reads TGTGCCAGCAGTTCATCCGGGACTAGCGAGACCCAAGAGACCCAGTACTTC. It encodes CASSSSGTSETQETQYF.

This clonotype was seen ten or more times. This chain connects TRBV5-1 to TRBJ2-7; 8 positions agree with TRBD2. Germline V CDR1 and CDR2: SGHRS, YFSETQ. J was trimmed by 6 bases and V by 0 bases; bases with no gene match: 5. The CDR3 has 14 residues. CDR3 coding DNA: TGCGCCAGCAGCTTGGGAGGCGGGGGGACCGAGCAGTACGTC. Amino acid sequence: CASSLGGGGTEQYV.